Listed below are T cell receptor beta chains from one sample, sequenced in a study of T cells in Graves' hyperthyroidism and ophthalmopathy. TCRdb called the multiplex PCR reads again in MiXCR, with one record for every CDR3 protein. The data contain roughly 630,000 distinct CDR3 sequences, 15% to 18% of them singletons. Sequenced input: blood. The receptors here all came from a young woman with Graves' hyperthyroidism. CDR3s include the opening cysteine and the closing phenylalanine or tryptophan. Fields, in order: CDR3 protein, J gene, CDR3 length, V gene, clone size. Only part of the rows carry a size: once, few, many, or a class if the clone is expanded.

cdr3_aa: CSARGGTSGRAYNEQFF
j_call: TRBJ2-1
cdr3_length: 17
v_call: TRBV20-1
clone_size: many

cdr3_aa: CAISSGQPYEQYF
j_call: TRBJ2-7
cdr3_length: 13
v_call: TRBV10-3
clone_size: -

cdr3_aa: CATSRGGGSDIQYF
j_call: TRBJ2-4
cdr3_length: 14
v_call: TRBV15
clone_size: -

cdr3_aa: CASSSGADYRSYNEQFF
j_call: TRBJ2-1
cdr3_length: 17
v_call: TRBV5-1
clone_size: many

cdr3_aa: CSARDPRGNQPQHF
j_call: TRBJ1-5
cdr3_length: 14
v_call: TRBV20-1
clone_size: -

cdr3_aa: CASSFQGLADDTQYF
j_call: TRBJ2-3
cdr3_length: 15
v_call: TRBV7-9
clone_size: -

cdr3_aa: CASSSEGVGEQFF
j_call: TRBJ2-1
cdr3_length: 13
v_call: TRBV7-9
clone_size: few

cdr3_aa: CAWSVQVREGPRDEQFF
j_call: TRBJ2-1
cdr3_length: 17
v_call: TRBV30
clone_size: many

cdr3_aa: CASSSGPATNVLTF
j_call: TRBJ2-6
cdr3_length: 14
v_call: TRBV5-6
clone_size: -

cdr3_aa: CSAKLAGRAYEQYF
j_call: TRBJ2-7
cdr3_length: 14
v_call: TRBV20-1
clone_size: many

cdr3_aa: CASRYSGASGRDTQYF
j_call: TRBJ2-3
cdr3_length: 16
v_call: TRBV6-1
clone_size: few

cdr3_aa: CASSSRDRGSNQPQHF
j_call: TRBJ1-5
cdr3_length: 16
v_call: TRBV19
clone_size: few

cdr3_aa: CSAARGVNTEAFF
j_call: TRBJ1-1
cdr3_length: 13
v_call: TRBV29-1
clone_size: -

cdr3_aa: CASSAGLAGGLPLYSSTDTQYF
j_call: TRBJ2-3
cdr3_length: 22
v_call: TRBV12-3/TRBV12-4
clone_size: many

cdr3_aa: CASSPPPIQETQYF
j_call: TRBJ2-5
cdr3_length: 14
v_call: TRBV18
clone_size: many

cdr3_aa: CATSREEFPAPVNYGYTF
j_call: TRBJ1-2
cdr3_length: 18
v_call: TRBV15
clone_size: many

cdr3_aa: CASSWASGSGEQYF
j_call: TRBJ2-7
cdr3_length: 14
v_call: TRBV6-1
clone_size: many